Following are 23 T cell receptor beta chains from one sample sequenced in a study of cytomegalovirus exposure and HLA in healthy donors (TCRdb year 2017). The library was obtained by the immunoSEQ multiplex PCR assay. For the multiplex PCR, a mixture combining 60 forward primers for TCR Vbeta segments and 13 reverse primers for TCR Jbeta segments was used. TCRdb holds this immuneACCESS table with in-frame rearrangements only. Some clones are missing; in checked studies, unresolved V genes explain under half, and the rest has no known cause. In all, the sample holds under 200,000 clones, and roughly 80% of those were seen once. The ten largest clones take up around 2% of the sample. The sequenced sample consisted of PBMCs. The receptors come from a human donor in good health.

The chain is built from TRBV10-3 and TRBJ2-7, with D possibly being TRBD1 (6 bases). The germline gives CDR1 ENHRY, CDR2 SYGVKD. V was shortened by 6 bases and J by 2 bases, with 14 bases between the two germline ends. The CDR3 totals 14 residues. The CDR3 here is CAISRTDSTYEQYF. The CDR3 DNA is TGTGCCATCAGCCGAACGGACAGTACCTACGAGCAGTACTTC.

The V call is TRBV7-3, the J call TRBJ1-1; 10 bases map to TRBD1. The V gene end was trimmed by 5 bases and the J gene end by 6 bases; junction bases not matched to a gene: 6. This CDR3 region has 14 residues. In germline, CDR1 is SGHTA, CDR2 FQGTGA. This CDR3 is CASSPTGGEAEAFF. The DNA of the CDR3 is TGTGCCAGCAGCCCGACAGGGGGCGAGGCTGAAGCTTTCTTT.

The chain couples TRBV4-3 to TRBJ1-2; a possible D gene is TRBD1 (5 bases). The V gene lost 0 bases and the J gene lost 4 bases, with 9 bases spanning the gap. The CDR3 runs to 14 residues. The germline CDR1 and CDR2 sequences are LGHNA and YSLEER. The CDR3 sequence: CASSQETGVYGYTF. The CDR3 DNA is TGCGCCAGCAGCCAAGAGACGGGGGTCTATGGCTACACCTTC.

This clone appeared once. The gene calls are TRBV19 and TRBJ2-7; TRBD2 matches at 8 bases. In germline, CDR1 is LNHDA, CDR2 SQIVND (reference sequence). The CDR3 length is 14 residues. Unmatched junction bases numbered 14, after V lost 10 bases and J lost 6 bases. The CDR3 DNA reads TGTGCCACAGCCTCTGGTCGGGGGGGCGGCGAGCAGTACTTC. This sequence encodes CATASGRGGGEQYF.

V and J are TRBV6-6 and TRBJ1-5; no reliable D call. CDR1 and CDR2 (germline): MNHNY, SVGAGI (reference sequence). V was trimmed by 6 bases and J by 0 bases, leaving 12 bases between them. The CDR3 extends over 15 amino acids. CDR3 DNA sequence: TGTGCCAGCAGCCCCCCCCCGTATAGCAATCAGCCCCAGCATTTT. This encodes CASSPPPYSNQPQHF.

This clone has just one count. The rearrangement uses TRBV21-1 and TRBJ2-7; the table's D gene call, TRBD1, was not cross checked with the DNA. TRBV21-1 is labeled a pseudogene. The CDR3 spans 16 residues. CDR3 region: CASSKVGSDRGYEQYF. In DNA form, the CDR3 reads TGTGCCAGCAGCAAAGTGGGGTCGGACAGGGGCTACGAGCAGTACTTC.

This chain uses TRBV5-1 with TRBJ2-7, with a possible D match to TRBD2 (6 bases). In germline, CDR1 is SGHRS, CDR2 YFSETQ. The CDR3 extends over 17 amino acids. The germline V and J ends were trimmed by 6 bases and 3 bases, with 25 bases remaining between them. The CDR3 DNA sequence: TGCGCCAGCACACCCTTACCCGCGCGGGACGGCGTCTACGAGCAGTACTTC. Translating gives CASTPLPARDGVYEQYF.

This chain uses TRBV4-1 with TRBJ2-3; 10 bases map to TRBD2. Germline V CDR1 and CDR2: MGHRA, YSYEKL. Trimming cost V 3 bases and J 4 bases; bases outside gene matches: 10. CDR3 length: 17 residues. The CDR3 is CASSHPQAGGKSDTQYF. DNA of the CDR3: TGCGCCAGCAGCCATCCCCAAGCGGGGGGGAAATCAGATACGCAGTATTTT.

The rearrangement links TRBV5-4 to TRBJ2-7; a possible D gene is TRBD1 (5 bases). This CDR3 comprises 13 residues. Germline CDR1 reads SGHNT; CDR2 reads YYREEE (reference sequence). V lost 5 bases, J lost 3 bases, and 12 bases lay in between. The CDR3 DNA is TGTGCCAGCAGTCGTCGGCAGGGCTACGAGCAGTACTTC. As protein: CASSRRQGYEQYF.

J is TRBJ2-3 and V is TRBV27, with D maybe TRBD2 (6 bases). V was clipped by 5 bases and J by 3 bases, with 21 bases between them. The germline V gene has CDR1 MNHEY and CDR2 SMNVEV (reference sequence). The CDR3 is 17 amino acids. The CDR3 protein is CASSPTSGVADTDTQYF. The CDR3 bases are TGTGCCAGCAGTCCCACGTCTGGGGTAGCGGATACAGATACGCAGTATTTT.

The J gene is TRBJ1-3, the V gene TRBV15; D is unclear. The V and J ends lost 2 bases and 6 bases respectively, with 17 bases between them. This CDR3 comprises 16 residues. Germline V gene sequence: CDR1 LNHNV, CDR2 YYDKDF (reference sequence). CDR3 loop: CATSRTVAGGINTIYF. CDR3 nucleotides: TGTGCCACCAGCAGAACCGTAGCGGGTGGTATAAACACCATATATTTT. The full variable domain, with the rest looked up from reference TRBV15 and TRBJ1-3, is DAMVIQNPRYQVTQFGKPVTLSCSQTLNHNVMYWYQQKSSQAPKLLFHYYDKDFNNEADTPDNFQSRRPNTSFCFLDIRSPGLGDTAMYLCATSRTVAGGINTIYFGEGSWLTVV.

This clone appeared a single time. The chain links TRBV5-5 to TRBJ1-5, with TRBD1 matching over 7 bases. The V segment lost 1 base and the J segment 4 bases; nucleotides outside the gene matches: 5. The V gene's germline CDR1 is SGHKS and CDR2 YYEKEE (reference sequence). This CDR3 has 15 residues. As DNA, the CDR3 is TGTGCCAGCAGCTTGTCGGGACAGCTTAATCAGCCCCAGCATTTT. Translating it yields CASSLSGQLNQPQHF.

A word on this clone: Other DNA sequences in the same sample also yield this CDR3. CDR3 region: CASRRTGGVYGYTF. The DNA of the CDR3 is TGTGCCAGCAGACGGACAGGGGGCGTCTATGGCTACACCTTC. V gene TRBV5-4 combines with J gene TRBJ1-2; 11 bases agree with TRBD1. Germline V gene lookup returns CDR1 SGHNT and CDR2 YYREEE (reference sequence). The junction had 4 bases not matched to a gene; V was cut back by 5 bases and J by 4 bases. This CDR3 region has 14 residues.

This clone was detected a few times. The chain links TRBV27 to TRBJ2-2, with 7 bases that match TRBD2. The CDR3 is 18 amino acids. The V gene end was trimmed by 0 bases and the J gene end by 3 bases; junction bases not matched to a gene: 10. CDR1 MNHEY and CDR2 SMNVEV come from the germline V gene (reference sequence). Here the CDR3 reads CASSLSILMGGDTGELFF. As DNA, the CDR3 is TGTGCCAGCAGTTTATCTATTTTAATGGGGGGGGACACCGGGGAGCTGTTTTTT.

CDR3 bases: TGTGCCAGCAGCGGGATGGGCGGGGGGGCAGATACGCAGTATTTT. Translation: CASSGMGGGADTQYF. The V and J genes are TRBV9 and TRBJ2-3; TRBD2 matches at 9 bases. Looked up from germline, CDR1 is SGDLS and CDR2 is YYNGEE. The CDR3 spans 15 residues. J gave up 4 bases and V 3 bases, and 6 bases lay outside the gene matches.

The chain is built from TRBV4-1 and TRBJ1-1, with a possible D match to TRBD1 (5 bases). Deletions cut 0 bases from V and 4 bases from J, with 18 bases between. Germline V gene sequence: CDR1 MGHRA, CDR2 YSYEKL. The CDR3 runs 17 residues. The CDR3 bases are TGCGCCAGCAGCCAAGATCCCGGGAGCAGGGTCGGCACTGAAGCTTTCTTT. This codes for CASSQDPGSRVGTEAFF.

On this clone: Other DNA sequences in the sample encode the same CDR3. The chain recombines TRBV6-6 with TRBJ1-1, with 9 bases fitting TRBD1. This CDR3 region has 13 residues. Germline loops: CDR1 MNHNY, CDR2 SVGAGI (reference sequence). The trim removed 7 bases at V and 6 bases at J, leaving 6 bases unmatched. The CDR3 DNA follows: TGTGCCAGCAAACGACAGGGGGAGGCTGAAGCTTTCTTT. It yields the protein CASKRQGEAEAFF.

The V and J genes are TRBV15 and TRBJ1-5, with D tentatively TRBD1 (5 bases). V lost 0 bases and J lost 7, with 13 bases in between. The CDR3 totals 15 residues. The germline gives CDR1 LNHNV, CDR2 YYDKDF (reference sequence). CDR3 sequence: CATSRDRGGGQPQHF. As DNA, the CDR3 is TGTGCCACCAGCAGAGATCGCGGGGGGGGACAGCCCCAGCATTTT.

V is TRBV29-1 and J is TRBJ2-5; maybe TRBD2 (5 bases). The CDR3 spans 11 residues. Between the trimmed V and J ends, which lost 8 bases and 5 bases, there was a span of 12 bases. Germline assignment: CDR1 SQVTM and CDR2 ANQGSEA. CDR3 bases: TGCAGCTACCGCGGGTCCGAGACCCAGTACTTC. Its translation is CSYRGSETQYF.

V and J are TRBV14 and TRBJ2-7, with 8 bases fitting TRBD1. J was trimmed by 2 bases and V by 6 bases; bases with no gene match: 3. The CDR3 is 13 residues long. Germline V lookup: CDR1 SGHDN, CDR2 FVKESK. The CDR3 DNA follows: TGTGCCAGCAGACGGACAGGGACCTACGAGCAGTACTTC. Its protein product is CASRRTGTYEQYF.

This clone was picked up a small number of times. This chain links TRBV2 with TRBJ1-4; 9 bases map to TRBD1. Germline V CDR1 and CDR2: SNHLY, FYNNEI. The CDR3 has 13 residues. V trimming: 6 bases; J trimming: 7 bases; junction bases outside the gene matches: 3. Here the CDR3 DNA reads TGTGCCAGCAGCAGGACAGGGGTTGAAAAACTGTTTTTT. This translates into CASSRTGVEKLFF.

The chain uses TRBV20-1 and TRBJ2-1, with 8 bases matching TRBD2. The germline CDR1 and CDR2 sequences are DFQATT and SNEGSKA (reference sequence). V lost 5 bases to trimming and J lost 10 bases; unmatched junction nucleotides: 4. The CDR3 totals 11 residues. This chain's CDR3 is CSAERGLEQFF. The CDR3 region has the DNA TGCAGTGCTGAGCGGGGGCTGGAGCAGTTCTTC.

Notes on this clone: Germline and junction disagree at one end, which may indicate a read error. The chain combines TRBV14 with TRBJ2-1, with D possibly TRBD2 on 5 matching bases. The CDR3 covers 14 residues. The germline V gene has CDR1 SGHDN and CDR2 FVKESK. The CDR3 spells CASSIGWASEGWVF. The DNA of the CDR3 is TGTGCCAGCAGCATCGGATGGGCCAGCGAGGGTTGGGTCTTC.